The rows below give T cell receptor beta chains drawn from one sample of a study of T-cell memory formation after mild COVID-19. TCRdb used MiXCR to reprocess the 5' RACE reads, holding one entry per CDR3 protein. The sample has around 200,000 distinct CDR3 sequences; approximately 16% are singletons. The sequencing sample was made of PBMCs or a T cell subset sorted from them (not recorded which). Receptor source: an adult woman who had mild COVID-19 (a few samples of this study predate the infection). Cell type and time point are not known. Each CDR3 is given with its conserved first and last residue. D genes are given only for firm matches. Size is stated for part of the rows, as once, few or many counts, or as a class when the clone is expanded.

size,D,V,J,DNA,CDR3
.,.,TRBV12-3/TRBV12-4,TRBJ1-5,TGTGCCAGCAGTAGAGGGGAGCAGCCCCAGCATTTT,CASSRGEQPQHF
.,.,TRBV12-3/TRBV12-4,TRBJ2-2,TGTGCCAGCAGTTTAGGCAGGTCGAACACCGGGGAGCTGTTTTTT,CASSLGRSNTGELFF
few,TRBD2,TRBV7-2,TRBJ2-7,TGTGCCAGCGGGCGAGGGTTAGCGGGGGATGAGCAGTACTTC,CASGRGLAGDEQYF
.,TRBD1,TRBV14,TRBJ2-1,TGTGCCAGCAGCCATGGACAGGCCAGCTCCTACAATGAGCAGTTCTTC,CASSHGQASSYNEQFF
few,TRBD1,TRBV7-2,TRBJ1-2,TGTGCCAGCAGCTTGACCGGACAGGGGGACTATGGCTACACCTTC,CASSLTGQGDYGYTF
.,.,TRBV12-3/TRBV12-4,TRBJ2-7,TGTGCCAGCAGTCGGTCACGCCGGGGGCACGAGCAGTACTTC,CASSRSRRGHEQYF
.,.,TRBV20-1,TRBJ1-4,TGCAGTGCTAGAAGGGGTCCTGCAACTAATGAAAAACTGTTTTTT,CSARRGPATNEKLFF
.,.,TRBV12-3/TRBV12-4,TRBJ1-1,TGTGCCAGCAGTACGGGTATGAACACTGAAGCTTTCTTT,CASSTGMNTEAFF
few,.,TRBV19,TRBJ2-3,TGTGCCAGTAGTAGGTGGGATACGCAGTATTTT,CASSRWDTQYF
few,TRBD2,TRBV11-1,TRBJ2-3,TGTGCCAGCAGCCTGGAGGTTAGCGGGAGTGTGACAGATACGCAGTATTTT,CASSLEVSGSVTDTQYF
few,.,TRBV12-3/TRBV12-4,TRBJ2-5,TGTGCCAGCACCCGGGACGTACAAGAGACCCAGTACTTC,CASTRDVQETQYF
.,TRBD2,TRBV14,TRBJ2-1,TGTGCCAGCAGTCACCCTAGCGGGACCCCCTACAATGAGCAGTTCTTC,CASSHPSGTPYNEQFF
few,.,TRBV12-3/TRBV12-4,TRBJ2-2,TGTGCCAGCAGTTTACAGGGCAGGGTGACCGGGGAGCTGTTTTTT,CASSLQGRVTGELFF
many,.,TRBV9,TRBJ2-1,TGTGCCAGCAGCGTAATACCTCGACTGGGGAACAATGAGCAGTTCTTC,CASSVIPRLGNNEQFF
few,TRBD1,TRBV12-3/TRBV12-4,TRBJ2-2,TGTGCCAGCAGTTTAGCCGGGACAGACACCGGGGAGCTGTTTTTT,CASSLAGTDTGELFF
.,TRBD1,TRBV5-1,TRBJ2-1,TGCGCCAGCAGCTCGGGACTGGGACAGGGGAGGTACAATGAGCAGTTCTTC,CASSSGLGQGRYNEQFF
.,TRBD1,TRBV15,TRBJ1-5,TGTGCCACCAGCGCCCACAGGGGAGTCGGTCAGCCCCAGCATTTT,CATSAHRGVGQPQHF
once,TRBD1,TRBV19,TRBJ2-1,TGTGCCAGTAGTACCGACAGGGCTAGTGAGCAGTTCTTC,CASSTDRASEQFF
.,.,TRBV19,TRBJ1-2,TGTGCCAGTACACTAGCAGGGGTGAACTATGGCTACACCTTC,CASTLAGVNYGYTF
.,.,TRBV5-4,TRBJ2-5,TGTGCCAGCAGCTTGGGTCGGGTCCAAGAGACCCAGTACTTC,CASSLGRVQETQYF